One and the same sample provided the 3 T cell receptor beta chains below, sequenced in a study of control samples from healthy donors and cancer patients (dated by TCRdb to 2020 to 2021). The library relied on the immunoSEQ multiplex PCR assay. TCRdb holds this immuneACCESS table with in-frame rearrangements only. Some clones are missing; in checked studies, unresolved V genes explain under half, and the rest has no known cause. This sample comprises 160,000 or so clones, around nine tenths of them detected only once. The ten top clones hold 0.68% of the sample. Sample: blood. All receptors come from a woman aged 25 to 39 in good health.

J is TRBJ2-7 and V is TRBV6-5; the D gene is possibly TRBD1 (6 bases). V lost 6 bases, J lost 0 bases, and 12 bases lay in between. CDR3 length: 14 amino acids. The germline gives CDR1 MNHEY, CDR2 SVGAGI. In DNA form, the CDR3 reads TGTGCCAGCAGCTTAGGGGACAACTCCTACGAGCAGTACTTC. Its translation: CASSLGDNSYEQYF.

This chain joins TRBV7-6 and TRBJ2-1; D is perhaps TRBD2 (5 bases). Between the trimmed V and J ends, which lost 5 bases and 3 bases, there was a span of 14 bases. Germline-derived CDR1 and CDR2 are SGHVS and FNYEAQ. The CDR3 has 15 residues. The CDR3 coding sequence is TGTGCCAGCAGCGATGGCGCCGGACTCTACAATGAGCAGTTCTTC. Amino acid sequence: CASSDGAGLYNEQFF.

This chain joins TRBV11-2 and TRBJ2-7; D is unresolved. The CDR3 is 11 residues long. CDR1 and CDR2 (germline): SGHAT, FQNNGV. The ends were cut back, 5 bases at V and 8 bases at J, with 10 bases in the middle. The CDR3 DNA follows: TGTGCCAGCAGCCTCGATACCCAGCAGTACTTC. It yields the protein CASSLDTQQYF.